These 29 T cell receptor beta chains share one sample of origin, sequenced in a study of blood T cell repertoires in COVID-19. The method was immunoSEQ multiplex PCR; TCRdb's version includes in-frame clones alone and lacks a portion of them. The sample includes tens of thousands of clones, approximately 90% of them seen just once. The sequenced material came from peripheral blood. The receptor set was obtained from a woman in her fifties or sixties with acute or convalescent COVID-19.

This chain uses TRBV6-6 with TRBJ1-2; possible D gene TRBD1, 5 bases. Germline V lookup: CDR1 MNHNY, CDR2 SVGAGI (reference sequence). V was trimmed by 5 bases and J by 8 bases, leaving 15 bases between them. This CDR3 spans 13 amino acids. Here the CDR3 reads CASSKPQGGGYTF. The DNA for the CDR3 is TGTGCCAGCAGTAAACCCCAGGGCGGCGGCTACACCTTC.

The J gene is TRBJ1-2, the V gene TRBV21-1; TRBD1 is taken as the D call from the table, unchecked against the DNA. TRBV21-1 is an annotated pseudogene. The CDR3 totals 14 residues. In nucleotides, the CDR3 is TGTGCCAGCAGCAAAGTGGGGGACAGGGATGGCTACACCTTC. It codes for CASSKVGDRDGYTF.

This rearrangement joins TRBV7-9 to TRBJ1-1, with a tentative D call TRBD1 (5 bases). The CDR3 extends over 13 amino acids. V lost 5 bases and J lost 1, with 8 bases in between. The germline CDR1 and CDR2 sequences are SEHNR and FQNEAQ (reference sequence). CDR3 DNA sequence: TGTGCCAGCAGCAGCAGGGCGAACACTGAAGCTTTCTTT. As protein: CASSSRANTEAFF.

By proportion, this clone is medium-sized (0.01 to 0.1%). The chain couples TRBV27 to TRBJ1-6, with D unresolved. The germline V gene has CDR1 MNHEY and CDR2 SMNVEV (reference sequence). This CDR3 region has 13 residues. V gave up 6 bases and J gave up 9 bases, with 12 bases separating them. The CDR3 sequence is CASRGGEGSPLHF. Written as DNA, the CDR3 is TGTGCCAGCAGGGGCGGGGAGGGTTCACCCCTCCACTTT.

In DNA, the CDR3 is TGTGCCAGCAGTTTCCGCGCCGGGGAGCTGTTTTTT. Its protein product is CASSFRAGELFF. The chain has TRBV11-2 and TRBJ2-2; D not certain. The CDR3 consists of 12 residues. The germline V and J ends were trimmed by 6 bases and 6 bases, with 8 bases remaining between them. CDR1 is SGHAT, CDR2 FQNNGV, per germline.

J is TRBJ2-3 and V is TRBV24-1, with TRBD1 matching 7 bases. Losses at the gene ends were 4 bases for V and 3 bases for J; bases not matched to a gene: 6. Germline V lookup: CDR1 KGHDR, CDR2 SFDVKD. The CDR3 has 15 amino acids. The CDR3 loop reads CATSDRQGGTDTQYF. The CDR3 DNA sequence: TGTGCCACCAGTGACCGACAGGGTGGGACAGATACGCAGTATTTT.

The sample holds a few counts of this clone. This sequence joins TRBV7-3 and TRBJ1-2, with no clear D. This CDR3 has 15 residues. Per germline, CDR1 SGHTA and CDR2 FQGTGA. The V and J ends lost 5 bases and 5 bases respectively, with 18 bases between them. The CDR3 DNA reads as TGTGCCAGCAGCCCACGTCGGGGTGCAGTTTATGGCTACACCTTC. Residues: CASSPRRGAVYGYTF.

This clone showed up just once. The CDR3 here is CASSLDRGSGETQYF. CDR3 in DNA: TGTGCCAGCAGCTTAGATCGAGGGAGCGGGGAGACCCAGTACTTC. The rearrangement links TRBV11-2 to TRBJ2-5; perhaps TRBD2 as D (6 bases). This CDR3 is 15 amino acids long. V was cut by 0 bases and J by 5 bases, with 13 bases left in between. The germline V gene encodes CDR1 SGHAT and CDR2 FQNNGV. The variable domain in full, with the rest retrieved from reference TRBV11-2 and TRBJ2-5, is EAGVAQSPRYKIIEKRQSVAFWCNPISGHATLYWYQQILGQGPKLLIQFQNNGVVDDSQLPKDRFSAERLKGVDSTLKIQPAKLEDSAVYLCASSLDRGSGETQYFGPGTRLLVL.

The CDR3 sequence is CASKGTGGPRPIYEQYV. In DNA form, the CDR3 reads TGTGCCAGTAAGGGGACAGGGGGGCCTAGACCCATCTACGAGCAGTACGTC. The rearrangement links TRBV19 to TRBJ2-7; 11 bases are a match to TRBD1. The ends lost 7 bases at V and 3 bases at J; junction bases unmatched: 14. Germline V gives CDR1 LNHDA, CDR2 SQIVND (reference sequence). The CDR3 runs 17 residues.

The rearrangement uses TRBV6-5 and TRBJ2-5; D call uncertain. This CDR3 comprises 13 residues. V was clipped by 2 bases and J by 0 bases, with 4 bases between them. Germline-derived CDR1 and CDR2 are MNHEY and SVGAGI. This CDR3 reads CASSYADQETQYF. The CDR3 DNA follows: TGTGCCAGCAGTTACGCAGACCAAGAGACCCAGTACTTC.

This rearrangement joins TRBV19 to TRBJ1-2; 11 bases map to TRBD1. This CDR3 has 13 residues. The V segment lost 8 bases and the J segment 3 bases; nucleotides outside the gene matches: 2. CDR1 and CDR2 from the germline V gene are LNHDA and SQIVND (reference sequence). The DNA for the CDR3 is TGTGCCAGTTGGACAGGGGGCTACTATGGCTACACCTTC. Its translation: CASWTGGYYGYTF.

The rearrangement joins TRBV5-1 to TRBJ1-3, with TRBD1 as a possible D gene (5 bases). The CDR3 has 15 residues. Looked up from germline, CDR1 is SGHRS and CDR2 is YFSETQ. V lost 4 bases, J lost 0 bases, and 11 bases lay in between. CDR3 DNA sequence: TGCGCCAGCAGCCTTGACGGGGGCTCTGGAAACACCATATATTTT. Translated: CASSLDGGSGNTIYF.

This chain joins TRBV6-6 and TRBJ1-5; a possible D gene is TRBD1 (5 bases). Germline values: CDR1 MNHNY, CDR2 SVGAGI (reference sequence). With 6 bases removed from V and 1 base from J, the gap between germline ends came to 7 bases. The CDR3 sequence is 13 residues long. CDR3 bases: TGTGCCAGCAGACCAGGGAGCAATCAGCCCCAGCATTTT. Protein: CASRPGSNQPQHF.

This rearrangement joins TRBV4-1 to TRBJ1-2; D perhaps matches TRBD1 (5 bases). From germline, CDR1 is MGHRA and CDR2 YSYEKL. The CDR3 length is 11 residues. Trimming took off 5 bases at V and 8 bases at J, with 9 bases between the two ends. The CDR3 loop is CASSSGLGYTF. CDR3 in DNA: TGCGCCAGCAGCTCGGGACTGGGCTACACCTTC.

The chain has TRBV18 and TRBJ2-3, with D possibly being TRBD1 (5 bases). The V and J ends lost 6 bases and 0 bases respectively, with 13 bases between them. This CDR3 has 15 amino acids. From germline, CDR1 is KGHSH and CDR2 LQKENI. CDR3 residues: CASSQRGISTDTQYF. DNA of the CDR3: TGTGCCAGCTCGCAAAGGGGTATAAGCACAGATACGCAGTATTTT. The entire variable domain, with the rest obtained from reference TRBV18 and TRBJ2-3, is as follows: NAGVMQNPRHLVRRRGQEARLRCSPMKGHSHVYWYRQLPEEGLKFMVYLQKENIIDESGMPKERFSAEFPKEGPSILRIQQVVRGDSAAYFCASSQRGISTDTQYFGPGTRLTVL.

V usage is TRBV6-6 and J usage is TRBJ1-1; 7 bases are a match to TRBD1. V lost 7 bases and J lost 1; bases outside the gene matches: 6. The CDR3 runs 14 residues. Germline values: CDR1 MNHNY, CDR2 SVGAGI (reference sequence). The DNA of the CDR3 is TGTGCCAGCACCGCGGACAGGACGAACACTGAAGCTTTCTTT. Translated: CASTADRTNTEAFF.

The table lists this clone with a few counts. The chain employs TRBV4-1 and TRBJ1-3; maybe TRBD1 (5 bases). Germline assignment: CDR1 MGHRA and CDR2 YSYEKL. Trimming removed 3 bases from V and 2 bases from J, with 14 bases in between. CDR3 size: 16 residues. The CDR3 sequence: CASSHASGGAGNTIYF. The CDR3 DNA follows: TGCGCCAGCAGCCATGCCTCGGGGGGAGCTGGAAACACCATATATTTT.

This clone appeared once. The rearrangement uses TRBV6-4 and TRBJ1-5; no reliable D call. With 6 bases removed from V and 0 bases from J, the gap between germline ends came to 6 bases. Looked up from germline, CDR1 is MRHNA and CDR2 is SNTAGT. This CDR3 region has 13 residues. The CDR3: CASSRYSNQPQHF. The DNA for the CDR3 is TGTGCCAGCAGCCGCTATAGCAATCAGCCCCAGCATTTT.

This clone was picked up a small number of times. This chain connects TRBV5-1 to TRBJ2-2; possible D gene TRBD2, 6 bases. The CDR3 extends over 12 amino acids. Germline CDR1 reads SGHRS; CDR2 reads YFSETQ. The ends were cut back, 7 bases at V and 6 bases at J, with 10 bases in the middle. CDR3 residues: CASGGYPGELFF. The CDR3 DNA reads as TGCGCCAGCGGGGGGTATCCCGGGGAGCTGTTTTTT.

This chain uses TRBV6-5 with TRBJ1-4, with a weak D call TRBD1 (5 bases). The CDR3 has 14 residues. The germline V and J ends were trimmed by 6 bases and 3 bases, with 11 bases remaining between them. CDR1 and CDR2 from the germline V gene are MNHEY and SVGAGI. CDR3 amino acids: CASSLGGANEKLFF. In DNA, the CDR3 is TGTGCCAGCAGCCTCGGGGGGGCTAATGAAAAACTGTTTTTT.

Written as DNA, the CDR3 is TGTGCCAGCAGCCATAATAAACAGGTTAATGAGCAGTTCTTC. It codes for CASSHNKQVNEQFF. The chain is built from TRBV13 and TRBJ2-1, with TRBD1 as a possible D gene (5 bases). This CDR3 has 14 amino acids. V was pared by 5 bases and J by 7 bases, with 15 bases between. Germline CDR1 and CDR2: PRHDT and FYEKMQ (reference sequence).

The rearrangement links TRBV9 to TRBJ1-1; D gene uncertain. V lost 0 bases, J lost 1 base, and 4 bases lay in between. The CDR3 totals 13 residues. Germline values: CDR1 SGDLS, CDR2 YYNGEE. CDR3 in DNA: TGTGCCAGCAGCGTAGACTCGAACACTGAAGCTTTCTTT. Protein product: CASSVDSNTEAFF.

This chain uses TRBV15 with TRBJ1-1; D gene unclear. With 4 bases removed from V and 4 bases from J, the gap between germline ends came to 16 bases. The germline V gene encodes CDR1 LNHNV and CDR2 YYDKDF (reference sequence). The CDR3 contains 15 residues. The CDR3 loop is CATSIITLPGTEAFF. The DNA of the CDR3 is TGTGCCACCAGCATCATTACCCTCCCGGGCACTGAAGCTTTCTTT.

The CDR3 sequence is CASRGRTGGHQPQHF. The CDR3 DNA is TGTGCCAGCAGGGGCAGAACAGGGGGCCATCAGCCCCAGCATTTT. V and J are TRBV6-5 and TRBJ1-5, with TRBD1 matching over 9 bases. The CDR3 extends over 15 amino acids. The V gene's germline CDR1 is MNHEY and CDR2 SVGAGI. V trimming: 6 bases; J trimming: 5 bases; junction bases outside the gene matches: 8.

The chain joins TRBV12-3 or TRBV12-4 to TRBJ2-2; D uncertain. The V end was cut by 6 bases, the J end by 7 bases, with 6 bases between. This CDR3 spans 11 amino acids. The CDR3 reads CASRRNGELFF. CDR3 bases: TGTGCCAGCAGGAGAAACGGGGAGCTGTTTTTT.

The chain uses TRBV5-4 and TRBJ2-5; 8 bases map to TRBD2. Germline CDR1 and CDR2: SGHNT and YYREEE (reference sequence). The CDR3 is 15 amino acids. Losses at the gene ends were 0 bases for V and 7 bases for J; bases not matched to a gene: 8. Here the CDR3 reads CASSLAGGPSGTQYF. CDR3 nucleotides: TGTGCCAGCAGCTTGGCGGGGGGGCCTAGTGGGACCCAGTACTTC.

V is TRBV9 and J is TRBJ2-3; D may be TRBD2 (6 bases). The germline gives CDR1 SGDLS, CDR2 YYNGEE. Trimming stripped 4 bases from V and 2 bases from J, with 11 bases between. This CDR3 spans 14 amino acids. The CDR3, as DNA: TGTGCCAGCAGCACCCGGGACTCCACAGATACGCAGTATTTT. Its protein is CASSTRDSTDTQYF.

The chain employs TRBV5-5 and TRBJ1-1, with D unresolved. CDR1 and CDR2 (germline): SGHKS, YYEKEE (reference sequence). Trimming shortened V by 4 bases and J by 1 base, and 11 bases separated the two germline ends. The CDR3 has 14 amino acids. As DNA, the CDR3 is TGTGCCAGCAGCCCGGTGTTCTCGAACACTGAAGCTTTCTTT. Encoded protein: CASSPVFSNTEAFF.

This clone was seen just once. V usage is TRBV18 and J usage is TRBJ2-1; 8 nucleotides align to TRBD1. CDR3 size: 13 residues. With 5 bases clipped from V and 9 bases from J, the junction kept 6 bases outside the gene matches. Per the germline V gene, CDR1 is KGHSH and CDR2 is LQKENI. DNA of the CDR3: TGTGCCAGCTCAGACAACAGGGGGAGTGAGCAGTTCTTC. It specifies CASSDNRGSEQFF. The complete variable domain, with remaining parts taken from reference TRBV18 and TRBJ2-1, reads NAGVMQNPRHLVRRRGQEARLRCSPMKGHSHVYWYRQLPEEGLKFMVYLQKENIIDESGMPKERFSAEFPKEGPSILRIQQVVRGDSAAYFCASSDNRGSEQFFGPGTRLTVL.